The clone carrying this T cell receptor (beta chain) has at least ten counts. Unique molecular identifiers featured in how the TCRbeta library was prepared. A single record per CDR3 protein comes from TCRdb applying MiXCR to the PCR reads. The sample comprises nearly 250,000 distinct CDR3 sequences, 7.5% to 9.5% of which are singletons, and less than 8% rests with the top ten. These data originate in a study of T-cell reconstitution after alpha-beta-depleted transplantation in children. Germline V gives CDR1 ENHRY, CDR2 SYGVKD. The CDR3 runs to 15 residues. With V trimmed by 5 bases and J by 3 bases, 4 bases remained unmatched.

This chain links TRBV10-3 with TRBJ2-5; 12 bases align to TRBD2. The sequence derives from a male patient under 18 who had a stem cell transplant for acute lymphoblastic leukemia, so the T cells may come from the graft donor. Material: PBMCs, mostly from graft donor cells, obtained 180 days after TCRalphabeta/CD19-depleted stem cell transplant. This CDR3 is CAISHRLAGEETQYF. The CDR3 region has the DNA TGTGCCATCAGTCACAGACTAGCGGGGGAAGAGACCCAGTACTTC.